A selection of T cell receptor beta chains follows, all from one sample in a study of blood T cells in healthy people across ages. TCRdb re-called the 5' RACE reads with MiXCR, one entry per CDR3 protein. The table lists about a million distinct CDR3 sequences, about 53% of them singletons. The sample taken for sequencing was blood. The receptors originated from a woman aged 60 to 75 in good health. The CDR3 runs from the conserved cysteine through the conserved F or W. A D gene is named only where the DNA matches it firmly. For some rows the clone size is stated as once, few or many, or as a class when expanded; others skip it.

- - TRBJ1-5 TRBV10-3 CAISPDRISNQPQHF TGTGCCATCAGTCCTGACAGGATAAGCAATCAGCCCCAGCATTTT
- - TRBJ1-5 TRBV4-1 CASSLISYGRPVFQPQHF TGCGCCAGCAGCCTCATCTCTTATGGCAGACCGGTTTTTCAGCCCCAGCATTTT
TRBD2 few TRBJ2-5 TRBV20-1 CSANRVAGGETQYF TGCAGTGCTAATAGGGTAGCGGGAGGGGAGACCCAGTACTTC
TRBD2 - TRBJ2-2 TRBV7-2 CASSLFGRGNTGELFF TGTGCCAGCAGCTTATTCGGGAGGGGGAACACCGGGGAGCTGTTTTTT
TRBD1 - TRBJ1-2 TRBV10-3 CAISERDSYGYTF TGTGCCATCAGTGAAAGGGACAGCTATGGCTACACCTTC
- - TRBJ1-2 TRBV18 CASSRSRELEGYTF TGTGCCAGCTCACGGAGCCGGGAGCTAGAGGGCTACACCTTC
TRBD2 - TRBJ2-1 TRBV4-1 CASSQRTRYSYNEQFF TGCGCCAGCAGCCAACGGACTAGGTATTCCTACAATGAGCAGTTCTTC
- - TRBJ2-1 TRBV28 CASSIPRGPDNEQFF TGTGCCAGCAGTATCCCTCGGGGACCCGACAATGAGCAGTTCTTC
- - TRBJ1-1 TRBV29-1 CSVALWDQGNTEAFF TGCAGCGTTGCACTCTGGGACCAAGGGAACACTGAAGCTTTCTTT
- few TRBJ2-3 TRBV7-9 CASSPPPTGPTDTQYF TGTGCCAGCAGCCCCCCACCGACAGGACCCACAGATACGCAGTATTTT
- - TRBJ1-2 TRBV27 CASSPPLSNYGYTF TGTGCCAGCAGCCCACCGCTGTCTAACTATGGCTACACCTTC
- once TRBJ2-1 TRBV12-3/TRBV12-4 CASSKRGGAHNEQFF TGTGCCAGCAGCAAGAGAGGGGGGGCACACAATGAGCAGTTCTTC
TRBD2 many TRBJ2-1 TRBV4-1 CASSLTSGTYNEQFF TGCGCCAGCAGTTTGACTAGCGGGACCTACAATGAGCAGTTCTTC
TRBD2 - TRBJ2-7 TRBV28 CASQTSLGVLGEQYF TGTGCCAGCCAGACTAGCTTGGGTGTTTTGGGGGAGCAGTACTTC
TRBD2 - TRBJ2-3 TRBV4-1 CASSLNTGGAATQYF TGCGCCAGCAGCCTGAATACGGGGGGAGCCGCTACGCAGTATTTT
TRBD1 - TRBJ1-1 TRBV7-9 CASSYSRGRGTEAFF TGTGCCAGCAGCTACTCCAGGGGGCGAGGAACTGAAGCTTTCTTT